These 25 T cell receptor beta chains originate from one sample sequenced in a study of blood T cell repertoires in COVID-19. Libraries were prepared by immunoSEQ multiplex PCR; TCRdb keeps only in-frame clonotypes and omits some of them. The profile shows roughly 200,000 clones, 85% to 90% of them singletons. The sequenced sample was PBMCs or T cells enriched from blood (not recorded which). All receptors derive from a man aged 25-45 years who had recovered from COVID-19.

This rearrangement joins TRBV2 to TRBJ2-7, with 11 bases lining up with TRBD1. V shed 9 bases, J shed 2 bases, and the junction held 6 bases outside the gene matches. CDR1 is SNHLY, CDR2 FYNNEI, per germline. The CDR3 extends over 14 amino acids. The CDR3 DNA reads TGTGCCAGTGGGGGACAGGGGGTAGCCTACGAGCAGTACTTC. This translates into CASGGQGVAYEQYF.

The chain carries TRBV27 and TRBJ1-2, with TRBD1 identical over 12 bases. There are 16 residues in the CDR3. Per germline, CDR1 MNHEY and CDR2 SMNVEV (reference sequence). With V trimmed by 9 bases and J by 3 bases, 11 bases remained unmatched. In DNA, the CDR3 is TGTGCCAGATACCCGGGACAGGGGGCCAGTGACTATGGCTACACCTTC. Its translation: CARYPGQGASDYGYTF.

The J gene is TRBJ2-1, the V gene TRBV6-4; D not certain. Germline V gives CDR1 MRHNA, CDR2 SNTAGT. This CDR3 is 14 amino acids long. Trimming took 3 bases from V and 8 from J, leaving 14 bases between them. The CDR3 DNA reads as TGTGCCAGCAGTGAGAATATAGCTCTGGATGAGCAGTTCTTC. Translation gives CASSENIALDEQFF.

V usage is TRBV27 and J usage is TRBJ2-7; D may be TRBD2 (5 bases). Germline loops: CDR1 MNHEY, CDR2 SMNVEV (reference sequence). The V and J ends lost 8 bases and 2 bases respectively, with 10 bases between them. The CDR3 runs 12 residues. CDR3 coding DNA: TGTGCCAGCGGGAGAACCGCCTACGAGCAGTACTTC. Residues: CASGRTAYEQYF.

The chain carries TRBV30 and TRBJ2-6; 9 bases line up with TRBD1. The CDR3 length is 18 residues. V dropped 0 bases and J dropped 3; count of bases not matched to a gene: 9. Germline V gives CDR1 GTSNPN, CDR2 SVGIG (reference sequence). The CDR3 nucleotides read TGTGCCTGGAGTGTATTAATACAGGGGGCGTATGGGGCCAACGTCCTGACTTTC. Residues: CAWSVLIQGAYGANVLTF.

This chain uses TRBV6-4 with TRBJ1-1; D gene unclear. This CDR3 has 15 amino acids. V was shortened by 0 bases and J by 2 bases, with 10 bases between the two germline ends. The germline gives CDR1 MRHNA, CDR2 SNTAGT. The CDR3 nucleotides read TGTGCCAGCAGTGACTCTGGCAGGCCTAACACTGAAGCTTTCTTT. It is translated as CASSDSGRPNTEAFF.

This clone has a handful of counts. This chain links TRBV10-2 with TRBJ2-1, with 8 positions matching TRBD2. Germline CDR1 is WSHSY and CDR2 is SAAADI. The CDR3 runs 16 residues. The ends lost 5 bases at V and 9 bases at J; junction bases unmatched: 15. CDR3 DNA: TGCGCCAGCAGTCACCTGGACGGGAGGGCCGGGGGTGAGCAGTTCTTC. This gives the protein CASSHLDGRAGGEQFF.

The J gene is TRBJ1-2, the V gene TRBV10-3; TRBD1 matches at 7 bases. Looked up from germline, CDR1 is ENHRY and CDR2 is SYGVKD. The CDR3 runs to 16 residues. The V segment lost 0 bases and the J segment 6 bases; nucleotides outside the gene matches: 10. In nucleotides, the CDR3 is TGTGCCATCAGTGAGTCAATCTTGACAGGGCCCGATGGCTACACCTTC. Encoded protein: CAISESILTGPDGYTF.

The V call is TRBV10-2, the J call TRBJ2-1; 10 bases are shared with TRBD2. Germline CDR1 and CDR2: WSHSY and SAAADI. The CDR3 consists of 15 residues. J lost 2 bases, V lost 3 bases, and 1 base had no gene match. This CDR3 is CASSDGLAAYNEQFF. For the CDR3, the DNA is TGCGCCAGCAGTGACGGACTAGCGGCCTACAATGAGCAGTTCTTC.

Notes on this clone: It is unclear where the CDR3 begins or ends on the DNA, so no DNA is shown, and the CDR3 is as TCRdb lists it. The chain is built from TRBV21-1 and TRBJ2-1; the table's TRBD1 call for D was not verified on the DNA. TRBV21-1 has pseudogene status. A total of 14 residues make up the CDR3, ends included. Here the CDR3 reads CASSKVGRGNEQFF.

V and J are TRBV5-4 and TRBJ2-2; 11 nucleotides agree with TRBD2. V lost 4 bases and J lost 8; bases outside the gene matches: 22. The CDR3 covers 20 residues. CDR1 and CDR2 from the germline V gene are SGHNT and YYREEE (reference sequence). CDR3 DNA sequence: TGTGCCAGCAGCCGACGAAGGGGGACTAGCGGCCCGGAGGGGGAGGGGGAGCTGTTTTTT. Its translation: CASSRRRGTSGPEGEGELFF.

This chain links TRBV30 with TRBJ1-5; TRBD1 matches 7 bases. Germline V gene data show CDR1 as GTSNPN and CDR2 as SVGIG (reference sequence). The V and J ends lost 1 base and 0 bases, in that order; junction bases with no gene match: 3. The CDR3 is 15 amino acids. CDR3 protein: CAWSGDSYSNQPQHF. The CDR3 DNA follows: TGTGCCTGGAGTGGGGACAGCTATAGCAATCAGCCCCAGCATTTT.

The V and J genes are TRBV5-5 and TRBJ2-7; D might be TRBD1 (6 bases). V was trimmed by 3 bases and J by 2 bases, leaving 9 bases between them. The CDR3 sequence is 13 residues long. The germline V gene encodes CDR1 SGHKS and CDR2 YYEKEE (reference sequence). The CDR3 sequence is CASSSGDPYEQYF. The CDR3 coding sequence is TGTGCCAGCAGCTCAGGGGACCCCTACGAGCAGTACTTC.

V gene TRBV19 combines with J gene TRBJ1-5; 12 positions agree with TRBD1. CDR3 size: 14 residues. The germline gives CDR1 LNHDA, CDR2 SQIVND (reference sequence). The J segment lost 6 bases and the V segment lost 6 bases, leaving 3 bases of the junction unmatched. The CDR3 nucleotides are TGTGCCAGTAGGGGACAGGGGGCCGGTCAGCCCCAGCATTTT. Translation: CASRGQGAGQPQHF. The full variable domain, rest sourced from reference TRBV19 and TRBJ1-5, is DGGITQSPKYLFRKEGQNVTLSCEQNLNHDAMYWYRQDPGQGLRLIYYSQIVNDFQKGDIAEGYSVSREKKESFPLTVTSAQKNPTAFYLCASRGQGAGQPQHFGDGTRLSIL.

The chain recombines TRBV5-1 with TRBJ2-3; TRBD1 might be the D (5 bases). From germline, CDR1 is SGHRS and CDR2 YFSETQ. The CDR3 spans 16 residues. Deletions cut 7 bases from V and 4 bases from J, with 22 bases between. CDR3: CASRPTRGVFSDTQYF. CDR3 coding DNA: TGCGCCAGCCGGCCCACAAGGGGCGTTTTCTCAGATACGCAGTATTTT. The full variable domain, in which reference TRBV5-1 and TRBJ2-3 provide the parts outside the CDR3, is KAGVTQTPRYLIKTRGQQVTLSCSPISGHRSVSWYQQTPGQGLQFLFEYFSETQRNKGNFPGRFSGRQFSNSRSEMNVSTLELGDSALYLCASRPTRGVFSDTQYFGPGTRLTVL.

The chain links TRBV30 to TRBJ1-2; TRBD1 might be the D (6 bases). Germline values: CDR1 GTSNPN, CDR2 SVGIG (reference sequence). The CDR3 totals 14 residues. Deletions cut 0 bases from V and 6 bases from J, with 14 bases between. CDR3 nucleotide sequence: TGTGCCTGGAGTGTACTTGGCAGGGGAGATGGCTACACCTTC. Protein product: CAWSVLGRGDGYTF.

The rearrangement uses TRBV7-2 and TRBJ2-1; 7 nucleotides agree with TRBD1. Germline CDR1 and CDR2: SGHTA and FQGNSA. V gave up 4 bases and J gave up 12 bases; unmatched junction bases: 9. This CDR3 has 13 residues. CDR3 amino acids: CASSSIETGAQFF. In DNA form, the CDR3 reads TGTGCCAGCAGCTCGATAGAAACAGGGGCGCAGTTCTTC. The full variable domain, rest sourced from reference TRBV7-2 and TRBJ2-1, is GAGVSQSPSNKVTEKGKDVELRCDPISGHTALYWYRQSLGQGLEFLIYFQGNSAPDKSGLPSDRFSAERTGGSVSTLTIQRTQQEDSAVYLCASSSIETGAQFFGPGTRLTVL.

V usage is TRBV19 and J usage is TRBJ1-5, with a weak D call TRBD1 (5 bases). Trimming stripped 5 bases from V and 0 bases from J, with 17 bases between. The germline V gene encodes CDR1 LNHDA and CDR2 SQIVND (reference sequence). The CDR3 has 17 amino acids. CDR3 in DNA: TGTGCCAGTAGTCCCCAAGGGGTCCCGTATAGCAATCAGCCCCAGCATTTT. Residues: CASSPQGVPYSNQPQHF.

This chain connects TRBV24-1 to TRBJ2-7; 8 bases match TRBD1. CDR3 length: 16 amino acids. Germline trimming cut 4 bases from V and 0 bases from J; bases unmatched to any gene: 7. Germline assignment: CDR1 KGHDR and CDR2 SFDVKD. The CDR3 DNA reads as TGTGCCACCAGTGACCCGACAGGGGTAGGCTCCTACGAGCAGTACTTC. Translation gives CATSDPTGVGSYEQYF.

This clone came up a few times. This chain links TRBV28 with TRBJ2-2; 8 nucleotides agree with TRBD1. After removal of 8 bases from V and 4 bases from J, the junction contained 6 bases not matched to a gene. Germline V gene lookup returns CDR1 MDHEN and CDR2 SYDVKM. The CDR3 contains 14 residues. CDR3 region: CASGWTGSTGELFF. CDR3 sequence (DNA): TGTGCCAGCGGCTGGACAGGGAGCACCGGGGAGCTGTTTTTT. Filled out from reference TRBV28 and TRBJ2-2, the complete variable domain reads DVKVTQSSRYLVKRTGEKVFLECVQDMDHENMFWYRQDPGLGLRLIYFSYDVKMKEKGDIPEGYSVSREKKERFSLILESASTNQTSMYLCASGWTGSTGELFFGEGSRLTVL.

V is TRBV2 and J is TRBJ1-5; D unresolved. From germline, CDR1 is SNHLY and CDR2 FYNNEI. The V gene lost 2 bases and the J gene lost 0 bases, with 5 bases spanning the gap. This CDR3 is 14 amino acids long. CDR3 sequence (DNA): TGTGCCAGCAGTGAACACTATAGCAATCAGCCCCAGCATTTT. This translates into CASSEHYSNQPQHF.

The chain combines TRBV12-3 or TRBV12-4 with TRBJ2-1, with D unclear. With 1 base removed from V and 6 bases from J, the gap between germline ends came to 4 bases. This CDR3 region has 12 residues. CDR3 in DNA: TGTGCCAGCAGTTTAGATATCAATGAGCAGTTCTTC. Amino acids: CASSLDINEQFF.

CDR3 loop: CASSDSLGQGRFFENTEAFF. In DNA, the CDR3 is TGCGCCAGCAGTGACTCCCTCGGACAGGGCCGTTTTTTCGAGAACACTGAAGCTTTCTTT. This chain links TRBV10-1 with TRBJ1-1; 8 nucleotides line up with TRBD1. The length of the CDR3 is 20 residues. Trimming cost V 3 bases and J 1 base; bases outside gene matches: 19. Germline-derived CDR1 and CDR2 are WNHNN and SYGVQD (reference sequence).

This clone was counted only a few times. The CDR3 reads CASSPKTGINQPQHF. The CDR3 region has the DNA TGTGCCAGCAGCCCTAAGACAGGGATCAATCAGCCCCAGCATTTT. This chain links TRBV7-8 with TRBJ1-5; 7 bases are a match to TRBD1. From germline, CDR1 is SGHVS and CDR2 FQNEAQ. V lost 5 bases, J lost 3 bases, and 7 bases stayed unmatched. This CDR3 is built from 15 residues.

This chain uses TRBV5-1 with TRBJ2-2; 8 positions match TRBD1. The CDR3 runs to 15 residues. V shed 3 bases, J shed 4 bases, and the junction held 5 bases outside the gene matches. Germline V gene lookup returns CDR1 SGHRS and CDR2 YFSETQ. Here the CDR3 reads CASSSNRGVTGELFF. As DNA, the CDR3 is TGCGCCAGCAGCTCAAACAGGGGGGTCACCGGGGAGCTGTTTTTT.